The clone carrying this TCR beta chain was seen repeatedly, ten times or more. This sample was taken from a study of T cells in Graves' hyperthyroidism and ophthalmopathy. Researchers amplified the TCR beta CDR3 regions from RNA transcripts. With the HTBI primer set, the TCR CDR3 went through a first round of RT-PCR. Each CDR3 protein is one row after TCRdb ran MiXCR on the multiplex PCR reads. Here the sample spans some 320,000 distinct CDR3 sequences, approximately 13% being singletons. The TCR sequence derives from a middle-aged woman with Graves' ophthalmopathy. Source material: blood.

The CDR3 here is CATSDPKDTQYF. The CDR3 bases are TGTGCCACCAGTGACCCAAAAGATACGCAGTATTTT. The rearrangement uses TRBV24-1 and TRBJ2-3; the D is unclear. CDR1 is KGHDR, CDR2 SFDVKD, per germline. This CDR3 has 12 amino acids. Trimming removed 4 bases from V and 5 bases from J, with 6 bases in between.